The 23 T cell receptor beta chains listed next were all sequenced from one sample in a study of blood T cells in healthy people across ages. Next came a second PCR, run for about 7 to 12 cycles, which used a sample-barcoded 5' primer along with a J-beta primer mix. TCRdb itself ran the 5' RACE reads through MiXCR, one entry per CDR3 protein. The sample contains approximately 880,000 distinct CDR3 sequences, under 50% of which appear only once. Input material: blood. These receptors were obtained from a man aged 25-45 years in good health.

The chain combines TRBV19 with TRBJ2-7; tentatively, D is TRBD2 (5 bases). Trimming removed 1 base from V and 3 bases from J, with 10 bases in between. Germline values: CDR1 LNHDA, CDR2 SQIVND (reference sequence). There are 14 residues in the CDR3. The CDR3 region has the DNA TGTGCCAGTAGTATAGTAGGGAGTGGCTACGAGCAGTACTTC. Translated: CASSIVGSGYEQYF.

The genes are TRBV7-2 and TRBJ1-1, with TRBD1 identical over 8 bases. The germline CDR1 and CDR2 sequences are SGHTA and FQGNSA. V was clipped by 6 bases and J by 5 bases; unmatched bases: 11. The CDR3 totals 15 residues. The chain's CDR3 is CASRHGNRGTTEAFF. In nucleotides, the CDR3 is TGTGCCAGCAGACACGGGAACAGGGGGACGACTGAAGCTTTCTTT.

This clonotype was picked up one time. This chain connects TRBV7-9 to TRBJ1-1; perhaps TRBD1 as D (6 bases). CDR1 SEHNR and CDR2 FQNEAQ come from the germline V gene (reference sequence). The CDR3 runs to 15 residues. Trimming shortened V by 7 bases and J by 0 bases, and 15 bases separated the two germline ends. Written as DNA, the CDR3 is TGTGCCAGCATCCCCCGAGGGGGGGTGAACACTGAAGCTTTCTTT. This gives the protein CASIPRGGVNTEAFF. The full variable domain, its missing parts supplied by reference TRBV7-9 and TRBJ1-1, is DTGVSQNPRHKITKRGQNVTFRCDPISEHNRLYWYRQTLGQGPEFLTYFQNEAQLEKSRLLSDRFSAERPKGSFSTLEIQRTEQGDSAMYLCASIPRGGVNTEAFFGQGTRLTVV.

Of note for this clonotype: A much larger clone sits a single nucleotide away, making a read error possible. V usage is TRBV27 and J usage is TRBJ2-5, with D possibly being TRBD2 (6 bases). CDR3 size: 14 residues. V lost 2 bases and J lost 11, with 18 bases in between. The V gene's germline CDR1 is MNHEY and CDR2 SMNVEV (reference sequence). CDR3 sequence: CASSLAGPYNEQYF. The CDR3 region has the DNA TGTGCCAGCAGTTTAGCGGGACCTTACAATGAGCAGTACTTC.

This chain links TRBV6-5 with TRBJ2-3; D perhaps matches TRBD2 (5 bases). The CDR3 extends over 15 amino acids. The V gene lost 5 bases and the J gene lost 4 bases, with 16 bases spanning the gap. The germline CDR1 and CDR2 sequences are MNHEY and SVGAGI. CDR3 sequence (DNA): TGTGCCAGCAGTGCCCCATCGGGGTCTGCAGATACGCAGTATTTT. It is translated as CASSAPSGSADTQYF.

The chain recombines TRBV2 with TRBJ2-1; TRBD1 agrees at 8 bases. The germline V gene has CDR1 SNHLY and CDR2 FYNNEI. The CDR3 runs to 14 residues. Losses at the gene ends were 8 bases for V and 4 bases for J; bases not matched to a gene: 7. CDR3 DNA sequence: TGTGCCAGCGGTGGACAGGGAATATACAATGAGCAGTTCTTC. Amino acids: CASGGQGIYNEQFF.

This clonotype has only a few counts. The chain joins TRBV28 to TRBJ2-7, with D hard to call. V was pared by 3 bases and J by 2 bases, with 14 bases between. Looked up from germline, CDR1 is MDHEN and CDR2 is SYDVKM. The CDR3 spans 15 residues. In nucleotides, the CDR3 is TGTGCCAGCAGTTTGGACGGATTCAGGACCTACGAGCAGTACTTC. Translated: CASSLDGFRTYEQYF. Full variable domain (outside the CDR3, taken from reference TRBV28 and TRBJ2-7): DVKVTQSSRYLVKRTGEKVFLECVQDMDHENMFWYRQDPGLGLRLIYFSYDVKMKEKGDIPEGYSVSREKKERFSLILESASTNQTSMYLCASSLDGFRTYEQYFGPGTRLTVT.

The chain recombines TRBV12-3 or TRBV12-4 with TRBJ1-1; D uncertain. V was pared by 3 bases and J by 1 base, with 9 bases between. This CDR3 has 14 residues. In DNA form, the CDR3 reads TGTGCCAGCAGTTTCGGGCACTCGAACACTGAAGCTTTCTTT. As protein: CASSFGHSNTEAFF.

The sample holds many counts of this clonotype. The chain carries TRBV20-1 and TRBJ1-4, with unresolved D. The CDR3 extends over 11 amino acids. The germline V gene has CDR1 DFQATT and CDR2 SNEGSKA (reference sequence). V lost 5 bases to trimming and J lost 4 bases, with 5 bases between them. The CDR3 DNA reads TGCAGTGCTCGCCTTAATGAAAAACTGTTTTTT. Translation: CSARLNEKLFF.

This clonotype has only a few counts. The chain is built from TRBV12-3 or TRBV12-4 and TRBJ2-7; no reliable D call. The V gene lost 1 base and the J gene lost 4 bases, with 11 bases spanning the gap. The CDR3 spans 14 residues. This CDR3 is CASSLGRSYYEQYF. The CDR3 nucleotides read TGTGCCAGCAGTTTAGGCCGATCTTATTACGAGCAGTACTTC.

This clonotype was detected only a few times. V and J are TRBV11-2 and TRBJ2-1; perhaps TRBD2 as D (6 bases). V gave up 6 bases and J gave up 5 bases, with 20 bases separating them. The CDR3 spans 16 residues. Germline V CDR1 and CDR2: SGHAT, FQNNGV. As DNA, the CDR3 is TGTGCCAGCAGTCCGAACCCGGGACTGGGAAACAATGAGCAGTTCTTC. This sequence encodes CASSPNPGLGNNEQFF.

This chain uses TRBV19 with TRBJ2-7; D may match TRBD1 or TRBD2 (6 bases each). The V gene's germline CDR1 is LNHDA and CDR2 SQIVND (reference sequence). CDR3 size: 13 residues. Between the trimmed V and J ends, which lost 9 bases and 6 bases, there was a span of 18 bases. For the CDR3, the DNA is TGTGCCAGACGTAGGGGGGAAGATGGCGAGCAGTACTTC. It codes for CARRRGEDGEQYF.

The V gene is TRBV20-1, the J gene TRBJ2-5; D could derive from TRBD1 or TRBD2 (5 bases each). Per germline, CDR1 DFQATT and CDR2 SNEGSKA (reference sequence). The germline V and J ends were trimmed by 2 bases and 3 bases, with 16 bases remaining between them. The CDR3 runs to 15 residues. DNA of the CDR3: TGCAGTGCTAGATCAGCCGGGGACGTTGAAGAGACCCAGTACTTC. Amino acids: CSARSAGDVEETQYF.

The chain carries TRBV9 and TRBJ2-3, with D possibly TRBD2 on 5 matching bases. Germline V CDR1 and CDR2: SGDLS, YYNGEE. The V end lost 3 bases, the J end lost 0 bases, and 11 bases lay between the germline ends. This CDR3 spans 15 amino acids. This CDR3 is CASSEASTSTDTQYF. As DNA, the CDR3 is TGTGCCAGCAGCGAAGCTAGCACTAGCACAGATACGCAGTATTTT.

The CDR3: CASSRDRGDIQYF. The CDR3, as DNA: TGTGCCAGCAGTCGGGACAGAGGGGACATTCAGTACTTC. The chain combines TRBV12-3 or TRBV12-4 with TRBJ2-4, with 7 bases lining up with TRBD1. This CDR3 comprises 13 residues. V was pared by 5 bases and J by 8 bases, with 6 bases of the junction left unmatched.

Of note for this clonotype: The junction does not match germline at one end; this may be a read error. The V and J genes are TRBV7-2 and TRBJ2-5; D is possibly TRBD2 (5 bases). Germline assignment: CDR1 SGHTA and CDR2 FQGNSA. The CDR3 has 14 residues. CDR3: CASSQAVWEETQYF. CDR3 bases: TGTGCTAGCAGCCAAGCGGTATGGGAAGAGACCCAGTACTTC.

The rearrangement joins TRBV3-1 to TRBJ1-1; D perhaps matches TRBD1 (5 bases). CDR3 length: 14 amino acids. Trimming took off 1 base at V and 4 bases at J, with 10 bases between the two ends. Germline V gene sequence: CDR1 LGHDT, CDR2 YNNKEL (reference sequence). Written as DNA, the CDR3 is TGTGCCAGCAGCCAAGGTACAGGTACCACTGAAGCTTTCTTT. As protein: CASSQGTGTTEAFF.

This clonotype was observed a few times. The chain carries TRBV6-5 and TRBJ2-7; D is possibly TRBD1 or TRBD2 (5 bases each). The CDR3 sequence is 16 residues long. Trimming took off 5 bases at V and 2 bases at J, with 19 bases between the two ends. The germline gives CDR1 MNHEY, CDR2 SVGAGI. The CDR3 bases are TGTGCCAGCAGTACTCCAGTGGGGGAAGTCCCCTACGAGCAGTACTTC. This encodes CASSTPVGEVPYEQYF.

The rearrangement links TRBV28 to TRBJ2-7; TRBD1 might be the D (6 bases). Deletions cut 6 bases from V and 0 bases from J, with 18 bases between. Germline CDR1 is MDHEN and CDR2 is SYDVKM. The length of the CDR3 is 16 residues. CDR3 nucleotide sequence: TGTGCCAGCAGCTCACTACAGGGTTTGGGCTCCTACGAGCAGTACTTC. Translating gives CASSSLQGLGSYEQYF.

V and J are TRBV27 and TRBJ1-5, with 7 bases that match TRBD1. J was trimmed by 3 bases and V by 6 bases; bases with no gene match: 11. This CDR3 has 16 residues. Germline V CDR1 and CDR2: MNHEY, SMNVEV (reference sequence). The CDR3 spells CASRDTGAWDNQPQHF. In nucleotides, the CDR3 is TGTGCCAGCAGGGATACAGGGGCGTGGGACAATCAGCCCCAGCATTTT.

This clonotype appeared a few times. V usage is TRBV6-5 and J usage is TRBJ1-2; D is undetermined. CDR1 is MNHEY, CDR2 SVGAGI, per germline. V lost 6 bases and J lost 2, with 10 bases in between. The CDR3 consists of 13 residues. The CDR3 DNA sequence: TGTGCCAGCAGCCCCCTTGTCAACTATGGCTACACCTTC. The encoded protein is CASSPLVNYGYTF.

The chain employs TRBV5-5 and TRBJ1-4, with a weak D call TRBD1 (6 bases). The CDR3 sequence is 15 residues long. Germline CDR1 SGHKS, CDR2 YYEKEE (reference sequence). V was pared by 1 base and J by 4 bases, with 11 bases between. The DNA of the CDR3 is TGTGCCAGCAGCTTGTGGGGGACAAGTAATGAAAAACTGTTTTTT. It yields the protein CASSLWGTSNEKLFF.

V gene TRBV29-1 combines with J gene TRBJ2-1; no firm D call. V lost 7 bases to trimming and J lost 0 bases, with 7 bases between them. The CDR3 runs 12 residues. Germline V gene data show CDR1 as SQVTM and CDR2 as ANQGSEA. The CDR3 region has the DNA TGCAGCGCTGTAAGCTCCTACAATGAGCAGTTCTTC. Its protein product is CSAVSSYNEQFF.